The clone carrying this TCR beta chain appeared a single time. This entry is derived from a study of blood T cell repertoires in COVID-19. Germline V gene data show CDR1 as LGHNA and CDR2 as YSLEER. V lost 2 bases, J lost 0 bases, and 11 bases lay in between. The CDR3 runs 15 residues. This table comes from immunoSEQ multiplex PCR, and its TCRdb copy is limited to in-frame clones, with some not included. Seen here are approximately 100,000 clones, 85% observed once, and the top ten hold around 1.9%. What was sequenced was peripheral blood. The J gene is TRBJ2-7, the V gene TRBV4-3, with D unclear. This TCR was sampled from a woman in her 70s with active or convalescent COVID-19. The CDR3 nucleotides read TGCGCCAGCAGCCAATCGACGCACAGCTCCTACGAGCAGTACTTC. Translation: CASSQSTHSSYEQYF.